A single sample is the source of the 20 T cell receptor beta chains below, sequenced in a study of T cells of healthy individuals. TCRdb re-called the 5' RACE reads through MiXCR, storing one row per CDR3 protein. The sample contains 95,000 to 100,000 distinct CDR3 sequences, around 17% of which appear only once. Every receptor here comes from a human donor in good health.

The rearrangement joins TRBV5-1 to TRBJ2-7, with D hard to call. The V end lost 4 bases, the J end lost 2 bases, and 13 bases lay between the germline ends. This CDR3 spans 14 amino acids. Germline CDR1 SGHRS, CDR2 YFSETQ. This CDR3 reads CASSNQDGTYEQYF. The CDR3 DNA follows: TGCGCCAGCAGCAACCAAGACGGCACCTACGAGCAGTACTTC.

V is TRBV12-3 or TRBV12-4 and J is TRBJ2-1, with 12 bases matching TRBD2. V lost 5 bases and J lost 0; bases outside the gene matches: 2. The CDR3 is 16 amino acids. This chain's CDR3 is CASSPSGGASYNEQFF. The CDR3 region has the DNA TGTGCCAGCAGTCCTAGCGGGGGGGCCTCCTACAATGAGCAGTTCTTC.

This clonotype was seen a handful of times. The V gene is TRBV6-2 or TRBV6-3, the J gene TRBJ2-2; no clear D gene. Trimming removed 8 bases from V and 7 bases from J, with 8 bases in between. Looked up from germline, CDR1 is MNHEY and CDR2 is SVGEGT. The CDR3 loop spans 11 amino acids. CDR3 in amino acids: CASGRSGELFF. The CDR3 DNA reads TGTGCCAGCGGGCGTAGCGGGGAGCTGTTTTTT.

This clonotype was seen a handful of times. The V call is TRBV24-1, the J call TRBJ2-1; D may correspond to TRBD1 or TRBD2 (5 bases each). V lost 6 bases to trimming and J lost 7 bases, with 18 bases between them. The CDR3 runs to 15 residues. Per the germline V gene, CDR1 is KGHDR and CDR2 is SFDVKD. The CDR3 nucleotides are TGTGCCACCAGTTATTCGGGGCCCCGCGGGAATGAGCAGTTCTTC. Translated, it gives CATSYSGPRGNEQFF.

The chain uses TRBV6-6 and TRBJ2-7; no clear D gene. Germline values: CDR1 MNHNY, CDR2 SVGAGI (reference sequence). There are 13 residues in the CDR3. V was trimmed by 7 bases and J by 4 bases, leaving 14 bases between them. CDR3 sequence (DNA): TGTGCCAGCAATAATAGGGTCCTTTACGAGCAGTACTTC. Encoded protein: CASNNRVLYEQYF.

The chain is built from TRBV7-2 and TRBJ2-7; TRBD1 matches at 11 bases. The CDR3 is made up of 15 amino acids. V was clipped by 4 bases and J by 3 bases; unmatched bases: 5. Germline V gives CDR1 SGHTA, CDR2 FQGNSA. In DNA, the CDR3 is TGTGCCAGCAGCTACACCGGGACAGGGGGCTACGAGCAGTACTTC. Protein: CASSYTGTGGYEQYF.

This clonotype was recorded a few times. The gene calls are TRBV5-6 and TRBJ1-6; 9 positions agree with TRBD1. The ends lost 4 bases at V and 3 bases at J; junction bases unmatched: 5. This CDR3 is built from 16 residues. Germline-derived CDR1 and CDR2 are SGHDT and YYEEEE. CDR3 coding DNA: TGTGCCAGCAGCCTGGGACAGGGATACTATAATTCACCCCTCCACTTT. Amino acids: CASSLGQGYYNSPLHF.

This clonotype was recorded at least ten times. The rearrangement uses TRBV5-1 and TRBJ1-1; 7 bases align to TRBD1. Per the germline V gene, CDR1 is SGHRS and CDR2 is YFSETQ. This CDR3 is 12 amino acids long. Trimming took 2 bases from V and 7 from J; bases not matched to a gene: 2. The CDR3 loop reads CASSLTGVEAFF. For the CDR3, the DNA is TGCGCCAGCAGCTTAACAGGGGTTGAAGCTTTCTTT.

V gene TRBV5-1 combines with J gene TRBJ1-1; the D gene is possibly TRBD1 (6 bases). The CDR3 runs 13 residues. Per the germline V gene, CDR1 is SGHRS and CDR2 is YFSETQ. V lost 2 bases and J lost 8, with 13 bases in between. The CDR3: CASSFGQRGEAFF. For the CDR3, the DNA is TGCGCCAGCAGCTTCGGACAGCGGGGAGAAGCTTTCTTT.

The chain joins TRBV12-3 or TRBV12-4 to TRBJ1-1; D ambiguous. V dropped 3 bases and J dropped 6 bases, with 8 bases sitting between them. This CDR3 comprises 12 residues. The CDR3 spells CASSFEKAEAFF. The CDR3 nucleotides are TGTGCCAGCAGTTTCGAGAAAGCTGAAGCTTTCTTT.

This clonotype was counted at least ten times. The CDR3 DNA is TGCAGCGTTGAGACAGGACATACCTACGAGCAGTACTTC. Translated: CSVETGHTYEQYF. V is TRBV29-1 and J is TRBJ2-7; D is perhaps TRBD1 (6 bases). Germline V CDR1 and CDR2: SQVTM, ANQGSEA. Trimming cost V 3 bases and J 2 bases, with 11 bases left between them. This CDR3 is 13 amino acids long.

The rearrangement links TRBV28 to TRBJ2-7; TRBD2 agrees at 14 bases. The CDR3 consists of 17 residues. Germline-derived CDR1 and CDR2 are MDHEN and SYDVKM. Trimming removed 3 bases from V and 0 bases from J; junction bases left unmatched: 4. CDR3 nucleotides: TGTGCCAGCAGTTTTGGGACTAGCGGGGGAAGCTCCTACGAGCAGTACTTC. It encodes CASSFGTSGGSSYEQYF.

This clonotype has more than one count but fewer than ten. The genes are TRBV7-9 and TRBJ1-1; unclear D gene. From germline, CDR1 is SEHNR and CDR2 FQNEAQ (reference sequence). The CDR3 is 12 residues long. Between the trimmed V and J ends, which lost 8 bases and 1 base, there was a span of 8 bases. The CDR3 sequence: CASRDRNTEAFF. The CDR3 DNA reads TGTGCCAGCCGCGATCGGAACACTGAAGCTTTCTTT.

The chain is built from TRBV28 and TRBJ2-5; D ambiguous. Germline V gives CDR1 MDHEN, CDR2 SYDVKM. V lost 3 bases to trimming and J lost 1 base, with 12 bases between them. The CDR3 contains 15 residues. The CDR3 loop is CASSLAGPSQETQYF. In DNA form, the CDR3 reads TGTGCCAGCAGTTTGGCCGGCCCCTCCCAAGAGACCCAGTACTTC.

The chain uses TRBV6-1 and TRBJ1-1; maybe TRBD1 (5 bases). This CDR3 has 15 residues. From germline, CDR1 is MNHNS and CDR2 SASEGT. Trimming pared 3 bases from V and 0 bases from J, leaving 11 bases between. The CDR3 region has the DNA TGTGCCAGCAGTGAGTGGGGGAGTATGAACACTGAAGCTTTCTTT. Its protein is CASSEWGSMNTEAFF.

The chain couples TRBV5-1 to TRBJ2-3; D is uncertain. This CDR3 comprises 13 residues. CDR1 and CDR2 (germline): SGHRS, YFSETQ. Trimming took off 1 base at V and 0 bases at J, with 3 bases between the two ends. The CDR3 loop reads CASSLWSTDTQYF. In nucleotides, the CDR3 is TGCGCCAGCAGCTTGTGGAGCACAGATACGCAGTATTTT. Full variable domain (rest looked up from reference TRBV5-1 and TRBJ2-3): KAGVTQTPRYLIKTRGQQVTLSCSPISGHRSVSWYQQTPGQGLQFLFEYFSETQRNKGNFPGRFSGRQFSNSRSEMNVSTLELGDSALYLCASSLWSTDTQYFGPGTRLTVL.

Ten or more counts support this clonotype. V is TRBV7-2 and J is TRBJ2-1; 7 bases agree with TRBD1. With 5 bases clipped from V and 5 bases from J, the junction kept 6 bases outside the gene matches. The CDR3 spans 14 residues. Looked up from germline, CDR1 is SGHTA and CDR2 is FQGNSA. In DNA, the CDR3 is TGTGCCAGCAGCCTCAACAGGGGACACAATGAGCAGTTCTTC. It yields the protein CASSLNRGHNEQFF.

The chain joins TRBV7-2 to TRBJ2-1; 7 positions agree with TRBD1. Trimming cost V 7 bases and J 2 bases; bases outside gene matches: 5. CDR1 SGHTA and CDR2 FQGNSA come from the germline V gene. This CDR3 contains 14 residues. The CDR3 region has the DNA TGTGCCAGCACCCCTGACAGGGCCTACAATGAGCAGTTCTTC. This gives the protein CASTPDRAYNEQFF. Filled out from reference TRBV7-2 and TRBJ2-1, the complete variable domain reads GAGVSQSPSNKVTEKGKDVELRCDPISGHTALYWYRQSLGQGLEFLIYFQGNSAPDKSGLPSDRFSAERTGGSVSTLTIQRTQQEDSAVYLCASTPDRAYNEQFFGPGTRLTVL.

This clonotype has at least ten counts. The rearrangement uses TRBV7-2 and TRBJ1-6; D is unresolved. Germline V gene data show CDR1 as SGHTA and CDR2 as FQGNSA. The CDR3 is 14 amino acids. Trimming cost V 1 base and J 6 bases, with 7 bases left between them. CDR3 region: CASSLVAANSPLHF. For the CDR3, the DNA is TGTGCCAGCAGCTTAGTAGCCGCTAATTCACCCCTCCACTTT. Drawing the rest from reference TRBV7-2 and TRBJ1-6, the complete variable domain is GAGVSQSPSNKVTEKGKDVELRCDPISGHTALYWYRQSLGQGLEFLIYFQGNSAPDKSGLPSDRFSAERTGGSVSTLTIQRTQQEDSAVYLCASSLVAANSPLHFGNGTRLTVT.

This clonotype appeared a few times. CDR3 loop: CAIPTSTGKVANTGELFF. The CDR3 DNA is TGTGCCATTCCAACTTCGACAGGGAAAGTAGCGAACACCGGGGAGCTGTTTTTT. The chain links TRBV10-3 to TRBJ2-2; 7 nucleotides match TRBD1. This CDR3 comprises 18 residues. CDR1 is ENHRY and CDR2 is SYGVKD in the germline V gene. The V segment lost 9 bases and the J segment 0 bases; nucleotides outside the gene matches: 16.